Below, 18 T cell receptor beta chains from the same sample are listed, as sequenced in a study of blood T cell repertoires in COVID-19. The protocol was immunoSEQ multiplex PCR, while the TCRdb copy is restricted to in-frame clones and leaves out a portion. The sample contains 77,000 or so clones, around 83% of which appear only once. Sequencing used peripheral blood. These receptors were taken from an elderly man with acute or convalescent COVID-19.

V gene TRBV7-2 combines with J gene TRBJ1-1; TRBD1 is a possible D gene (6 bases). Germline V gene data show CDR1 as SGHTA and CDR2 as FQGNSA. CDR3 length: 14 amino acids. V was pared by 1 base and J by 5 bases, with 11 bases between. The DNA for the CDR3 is TGTGCCAGCAGCTTAGGGGCAGGGGTTACTGAAGCTTTCTTT. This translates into CASSLGAGVTEAFF.

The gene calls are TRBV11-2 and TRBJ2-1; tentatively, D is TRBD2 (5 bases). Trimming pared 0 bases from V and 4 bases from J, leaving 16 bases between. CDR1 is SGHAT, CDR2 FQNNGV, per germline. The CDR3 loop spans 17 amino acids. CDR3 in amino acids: CASSLEGQAAGYNEQFF. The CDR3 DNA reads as TGTGCCAGCAGCTTAGAAGGGCAGGCGGCGGGTTACAATGAGCAGTTCTTC.

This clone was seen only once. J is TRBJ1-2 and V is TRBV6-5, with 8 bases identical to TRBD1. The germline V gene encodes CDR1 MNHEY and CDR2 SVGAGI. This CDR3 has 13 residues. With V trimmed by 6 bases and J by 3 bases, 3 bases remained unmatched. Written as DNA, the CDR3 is TGTGCCAGCAGAGGGACAGGTTACTATGGCTACACCTTC. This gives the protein CASRGTGYYGYTF.

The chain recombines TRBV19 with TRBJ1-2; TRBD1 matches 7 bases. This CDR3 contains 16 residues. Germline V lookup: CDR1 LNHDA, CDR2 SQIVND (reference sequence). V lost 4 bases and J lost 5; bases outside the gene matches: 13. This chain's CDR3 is CASSSVLSTGDYGYTF. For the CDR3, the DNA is TGTGCCAGTAGTAGCGTCTTATCTACAGGGGATTATGGCTACACCTTC.

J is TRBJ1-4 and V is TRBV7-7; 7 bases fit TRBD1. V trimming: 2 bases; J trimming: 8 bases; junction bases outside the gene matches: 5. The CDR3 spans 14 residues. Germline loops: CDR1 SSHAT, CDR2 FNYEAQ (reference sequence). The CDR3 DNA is TGTGCCAGCAGCTTAAGACAGGGCGGGGAAAAACTGTTTTTT. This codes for CASSLRQGGEKLFF.

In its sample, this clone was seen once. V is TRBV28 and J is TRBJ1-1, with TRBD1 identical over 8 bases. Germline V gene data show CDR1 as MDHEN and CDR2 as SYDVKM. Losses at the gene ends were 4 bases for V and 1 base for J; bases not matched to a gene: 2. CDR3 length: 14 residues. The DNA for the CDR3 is TGTGCCAGCAGTTCTGGACAGGGGAACACTGAAGCTTTCTTT. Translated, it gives CASSSGQGNTEAFF.

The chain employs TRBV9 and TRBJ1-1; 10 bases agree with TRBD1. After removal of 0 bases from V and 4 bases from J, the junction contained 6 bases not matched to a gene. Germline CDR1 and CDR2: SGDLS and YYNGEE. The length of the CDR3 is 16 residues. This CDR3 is CASSVGGGQGSTEAFF. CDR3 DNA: TGTGCCAGCAGCGTAGGAGGGGGACAGGGGTCCACTGAAGCTTTCTTT.

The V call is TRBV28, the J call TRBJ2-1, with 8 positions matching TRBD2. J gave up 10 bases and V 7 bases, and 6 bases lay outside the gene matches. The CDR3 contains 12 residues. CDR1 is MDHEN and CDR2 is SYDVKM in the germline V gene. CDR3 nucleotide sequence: TGTGCCAGCACACTCGGGAGGGACGAGCAGTTCTTC. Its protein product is CASTLGRDEQFF.

As DNA, the CDR3 is TGTGCTAGTGGTTTGGACACTACGAACACCGGGGAGCTGTTTTTT. The encoded protein is CASGLDTTNTGELFF. This rearrangement joins TRBV12-5 to TRBJ2-2, with D uncertain. V lost 1 base to trimming and J lost 0 bases, with 6 bases between them. The CDR3 covers 15 residues. CDR1 and CDR2 (germline): LGHNT, FRNRAP.

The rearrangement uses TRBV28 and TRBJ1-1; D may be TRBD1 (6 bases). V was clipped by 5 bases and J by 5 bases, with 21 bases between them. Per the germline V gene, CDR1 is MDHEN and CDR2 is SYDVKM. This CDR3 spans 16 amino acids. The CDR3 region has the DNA TGTGCCAGCAGTGCTTCAGGGGCCACGGGGTGGACTGAAGCTTTCTTT. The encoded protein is CASSASGATGWTEAFF.

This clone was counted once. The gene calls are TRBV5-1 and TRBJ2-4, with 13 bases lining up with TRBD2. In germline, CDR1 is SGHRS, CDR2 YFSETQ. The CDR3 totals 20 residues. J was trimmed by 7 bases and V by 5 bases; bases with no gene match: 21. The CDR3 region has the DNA TGCGCCAGCAGTTCTGACTCACTAGCGGGAGGGCCTGCACCTGGGAACATTCAGTACTTC. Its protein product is CASSSDSLAGGPAPGNIQYF.

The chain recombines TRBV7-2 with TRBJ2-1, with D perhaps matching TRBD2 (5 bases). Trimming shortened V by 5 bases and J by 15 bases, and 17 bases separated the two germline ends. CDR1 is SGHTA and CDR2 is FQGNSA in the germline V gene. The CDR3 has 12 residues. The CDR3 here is CASSHPAGDPFF. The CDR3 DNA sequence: TGTGCCAGCAGCCATCCCGCGGGTGATCCGTTCTTC.

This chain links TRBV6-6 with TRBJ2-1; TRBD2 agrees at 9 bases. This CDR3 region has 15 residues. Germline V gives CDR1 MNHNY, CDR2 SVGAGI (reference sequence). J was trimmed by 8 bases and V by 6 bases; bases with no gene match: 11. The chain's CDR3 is CASSSGTSYIDEQFF. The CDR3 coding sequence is TGTGCCAGCAGCTCCGGGACTAGCTATATCGATGAGCAGTTCTTC.

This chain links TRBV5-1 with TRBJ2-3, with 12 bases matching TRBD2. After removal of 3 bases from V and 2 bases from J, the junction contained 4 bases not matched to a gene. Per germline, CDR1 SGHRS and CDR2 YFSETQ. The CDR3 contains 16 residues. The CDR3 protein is CASSSGTSGPTDTQYF. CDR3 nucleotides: TGCGCCAGCAGCTCCGGGACTAGCGGGCCCACAGATACGCAGTATTTT. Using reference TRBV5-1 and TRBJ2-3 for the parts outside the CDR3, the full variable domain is KAGVTQTPRYLIKTRGQQVTLSCSPISGHRSVSWYQQTPGQGLQFLFEYFSETQRNKGNFPGRFSGRQFSNSRSEMNVSTLELGDSALYLCASSSGTSGPTDTQYFGPGTRLTVL.

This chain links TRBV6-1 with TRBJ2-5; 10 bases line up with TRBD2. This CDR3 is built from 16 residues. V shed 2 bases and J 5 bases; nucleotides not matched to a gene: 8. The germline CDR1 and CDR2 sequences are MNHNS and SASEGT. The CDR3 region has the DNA TGTGCCAGCAGTGAACGAGCTAGCGGGAGACCGGAGACCCAGTACTTC. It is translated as CASSERASGRPETQYF.

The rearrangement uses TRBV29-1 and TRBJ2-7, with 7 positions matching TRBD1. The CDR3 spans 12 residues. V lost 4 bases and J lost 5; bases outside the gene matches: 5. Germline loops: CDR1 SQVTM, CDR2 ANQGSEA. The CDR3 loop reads CSVANDRDEQYF. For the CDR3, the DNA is TGCAGCGTTGCCAATGACAGGGACGAGCAGTACTTC.

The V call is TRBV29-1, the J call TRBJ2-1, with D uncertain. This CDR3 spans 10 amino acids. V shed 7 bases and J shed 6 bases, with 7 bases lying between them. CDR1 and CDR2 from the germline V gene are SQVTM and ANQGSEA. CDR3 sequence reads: CSGLFNEQFF. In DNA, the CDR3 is TGCAGCGGGCTTTTCAATGAGCAGTTCTTC.

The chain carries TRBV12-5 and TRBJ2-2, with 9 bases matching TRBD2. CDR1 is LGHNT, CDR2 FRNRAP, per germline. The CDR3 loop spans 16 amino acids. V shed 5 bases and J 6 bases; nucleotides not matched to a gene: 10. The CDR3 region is CASGLDAGGFPGELFF. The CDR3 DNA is TGTGCTAGTGGTCTCGACGCGGGAGGGTTCCCCGGGGAGCTGTTTTTT.